The 21 T cell receptor beta chains reported below all come from one sample, sequenced in a study of TIL therapy for anti-PD-1-resistant metastatic lung cancer (dated by TCRdb to the early 2020s). TCR beta CDR3 regions were amplified from genomic DNA with the immunoSEQ v3 hsTCRB kit using bias-controlled multiplex PCR. TCRdb re-hosts the immuneACCESS table, in-frame sequences only. Its copies lack some clones; in the studies checked, an unresolved V gene accounts for under half of them, and the cause for the rest is not known. The sample profile shows about 50,000 clones; 65% to 90% of them were found once. The ten largest account for around 5.1% of the sample. This specimen's time point label, per the study, means: pre-treatment sample, taken before nivolumab and TIL therapy. This specimen consisted of blood, obtained at baseline. These receptors were obtained from a person between 30 and 79 years old with non-small cell lung cancer.

The chain joins TRBV4-2 to TRBJ2-5; 7 nucleotides align to TRBD1. The length of the CDR3 is 16 residues. Germline V gene data show CDR1 as LGHNA and CDR2 as YNFKEQ. Losses at the gene ends were 6 bases for V and 5 bases for J; bases not matched to a gene: 15. The CDR3 region is CASSFGGTGVGETQYF. The CDR3, as DNA: TGTGCCAGCAGTTTTGGGGGCACAGGGGTTGGTGAGACCCAGTACTTC.

The chain joins TRBV3-1 (or the pseudogene TRBV3-2) to TRBJ2-7, with D uncertain. V was shortened by 4 bases and J by 4 bases, with 8 bases between the two germline ends. The CDR3 runs to 12 residues. The V gene's germline CDR1 is LGHDT and CDR2 YNNKEL (reference sequence). CDR3 residues: CASSLTGYEQYF. CDR3 coding DNA: TGTGCCAGCAGCCTTACCGGGTACGAGCAGTACTTC.

The chain has TRBV5-6 and TRBJ1-2; TRBD1 might be the D (5 bases). There are 13 residues in the CDR3. V was clipped by 0 bases and J by 6 bases, with 9 bases between them. The V gene's germline CDR1 is SGHDT and CDR2 YYEEEE. The CDR3 coding sequence is TGTGCCAGCAGCTTGGGTTGGGGGGATGGCTACACCTTC. Translated: CASSLGWGDGYTF.

The CDR3 sequence is CASSFPDIEAKNIQYF. The CDR3 region has the DNA TGTGCCAGCAGCTTCCCGGACATTGAAGCCAAAAACATTCAGTACTTC. This chain uses TRBV5-8 with TRBJ2-4, with a weak D call TRBD1 (5 bases). This CDR3 region has 16 residues. Germline lookup yields CDR1 SGHTS and CDR2 YDEGEE. Trimming pared 2 bases from V and 0 bases from J, leaving 12 bases between. Full variable domain (outside the CDR3, taken from reference TRBV5-8 and TRBJ2-4): EAGVTQSPTHLIKTRGQQATLRCSPISGHTSVYWYQQALGLGLQFLLWYDEGEERNRGNFPPRFSGRQFPNYSSELNVNALELEDSALYLCASSFPDIEAKNIQYFGAGTRLSVL.

The chain recombines TRBV9 with TRBJ2-3; the D is unclear. Germline CDR1 and CDR2: SGDLS and YYNGEE. Trimming removed 3 bases at V and 3 bases at J, with 23 bases between. This CDR3 has 18 amino acids. CDR3: CASSAAGPGLVATDTQYF. CDR3 in DNA: TGTGCCAGCAGCGCTGCCGGTCCAGGTTTAGTAGCTACAGATACGCAGTATTTT.

This rearrangement joins TRBV7-7 to TRBJ2-5; 13 bases line up with TRBD2. This CDR3 region has 16 residues. V dropped 5 bases and J dropped 5; count of bases not matched to a gene: 8. Per the germline V gene, CDR1 is SSHAT and CDR2 is FNYEAQ (reference sequence). The CDR3 region is CASSRGLAGARETQYF. The CDR3 coding sequence is TGTGCCAGCAGCCGTGGACTAGCGGGGGCGCGGGAGACCCAGTACTTC.

This chain joins TRBV9 and TRBJ2-6; D is uncertain. The CDR3 extends over 15 amino acids. V was clipped by 1 base and J by 0 bases, with 5 bases between them. From germline, CDR1 is SGDLS and CDR2 YYNGEE. This CDR3 reads CASSVRSSGANVLTF. CDR3 sequence (DNA): TGTGCCAGCAGCGTACGGTCCTCTGGGGCCAACGTCCTGACTTTC.

The chain couples TRBV28 to TRBJ1-4; 7 bases match TRBD1. The V segment lost 5 bases and the J segment 15 bases; nucleotides outside the gene matches: 6. Germline loops: CDR1 MDHEN, CDR2 SYDVKM. CDR3 length: 11 amino acids. CDR3 bases: TGTGCCAGCAGTACCCGACAGGGCTTGTTTTTT. Protein: CASSTRQGLFF.

This clone was seen a single time. The chain has TRBV15 and TRBJ1-4, with D maybe TRBD1 (5 bases). Germline V gives CDR1 LNHNV, CDR2 YYDKDF (reference sequence). The CDR3 has 16 residues. The V end was cut by 0 bases, the J end by 7 bases, with 15 bases between. The CDR3 DNA follows: TGTGCCACCAGCAGAGATGGAACAGGCGGAGGTGAAAAACTGTTTTTT. The encoded protein is CATSRDGTGGGEKLFF.

CDR3 sequence reads: CASSTPGQPSGNTIYF. The CDR3 DNA is TGTGCCAGCAGTACCCCGGGACAGCCCTCTGGAAACACCATATATTTT. This chain links TRBV28 with TRBJ1-3, with TRBD1 identical over 7 bases. This CDR3 has 16 amino acids. The ends lost 5 bases at V and 0 bases at J; junction bases unmatched: 7. The V gene's germline CDR1 is MDHEN and CDR2 SYDVKM.

The chain is built from TRBV3-1 (or the pseudogene TRBV3-2) and TRBJ1-1; D might be TRBD1 (6 bases). Trimming took 4 bases from V and 6 from J, leaving 9 bases between them. Germline CDR1 is LGHDT and CDR2 is YNNKEL (reference sequence). This CDR3 has 12 amino acids. CDR3 region: CASSPTGAEAFF. Written as DNA, the CDR3 is TGTGCCAGCAGCCCGACAGGAGCTGAAGCTTTCTTT.

This clone appeared once. V gene TRBV7-2 combines with J gene TRBJ2-1, with TRBD1 matching over 9 bases. The CDR3 contains 17 residues. With 0 bases clipped from V and 6 bases from J, the junction kept 9 bases outside the gene matches. Germline V gene data show CDR1 as SGHTA and CDR2 as FQGNSA. The DNA of the CDR3 is TGTGCCAGCAGCTTAGCGTCGAAGGGACAGGGCGTCAATGAGCAGTTCTTC. The encoded protein is CASSLASKGQGVNEQFF.

In the case of this clone: Other nucleotide sequences in the sample specify the same CDR3. The V gene is TRBV19, the J gene TRBJ2-1; D is perhaps TRBD2 (6 bases). Trimming took off 5 bases at V and 7 bases at J, with 6 bases between the two ends. Looked up from germline, CDR1 is LNHDA and CDR2 is SQIVND (reference sequence). This CDR3 spans 11 amino acids. The CDR3 DNA is TGTGCCAGTAGTGGGGGGAATGAGCAGTTCTTC. Its protein product is CASSGGNEQFF.

The chain is built from TRBV18 and TRBJ1-2; no clear D. V dropped 3 bases and J dropped 5 bases, with 13 bases sitting between them. Germline V gives CDR1 KGHSH, CDR2 LQKENI. The CDR3 covers 14 residues. The CDR3 DNA reads as TGTGCCAGCTCACCCGCTGACATCGGTTATGGCTACACCTTC. Translation gives CASSPADIGYGYTF.

The chain recombines TRBV28 with TRBJ1-3, with 7 bases matching TRBD1. Germline CDR1 and CDR2: MDHEN and SYDVKM. With V trimmed by 8 bases and J by 4 bases, 14 bases remained unmatched. This CDR3 region has 16 residues. CDR3 loop: CASAPGGRGLGNTIYF. The CDR3 DNA reads TGTGCCAGCGCCCCCGGGGGGAGGGGGCTGGGAAACACCATATATTTT.

The rearrangement links TRBV6-2 or TRBV6-3 to TRBJ1-4; 7 bases agree with TRBD1. CDR1 is MNHEY, CDR2 SVGEGT, per germline. The J segment lost 10 bases and the V segment lost 4 bases, leaving 6 bases of the junction unmatched. This CDR3 is built from 13 residues. The CDR3 bases are TGTGCCAGCAGTTCGACAGGGTTGGGAAAACTGTTTTTT. Encoded protein: CASSSTGLGKLFF.

This rearrangement joins TRBV21-1 to TRBJ1-5. TRBV21-1 is shown as a pseudogene. This CDR3 contains 14 residues. For the CDR3, the DNA is TGTGCCATCGCCGGGACGACGGACAATCAGCCCCAGCATTTT. This translates into CAIAGTTDNQPQHF.

The V gene is TRBV18, the J gene TRBJ2-5, with a weak D call TRBD1 (6 bases). Germline V lookup: CDR1 KGHSH, CDR2 LQKENI. CDR3 size: 14 residues. The V end was cut by 0 bases, the J end by 5 bases, with 10 bases between. The CDR3: CASSPPGARETQYF. CDR3 DNA sequence: TGTGCCAGCTCACCACCGGGGGCGCGGGAGACCCAGTACTTC.

The rearrangement links TRBV7-2 to TRBJ2-5; 10 bases fit TRBD1. The CDR3 sequence is 15 residues long. The junction had 8 bases not matched to a gene; V was cut back by 5 bases and J by 5 bases. Per the germline V gene, CDR1 is SGHTA and CDR2 is FQGNSA. CDR3: CASSQRQGAVETQYF. The CDR3 coding sequence is TGTGCCAGCAGCCAGCGACAGGGGGCTGTGGAGACCCAGTACTTC.

The V and J genes are TRBV7-2 and TRBJ1-4; 7 bases map to TRBD1. The CDR3 covers 15 residues. J was trimmed by 8 bases and V by 2 bases; bases with no gene match: 8. Germline CDR1 reads SGHTA; CDR2 reads FQGNSA. The CDR3 nucleotides read TGTGCCAGCAGCTTAAGGGACAGTTTCGGGGAAAAACTGTTTTTT. Its translation: CASSLRDSFGEKLFF.

The chain links TRBV7-9 to TRBJ2-5; 7 nucleotides match TRBD2. The V segment lost 1 base and the J segment 4 bases; nucleotides outside the gene matches: 3. Germline lookup yields CDR1 SEHNR and CDR2 FQNEAQ (reference sequence). This CDR3 is built from 14 residues. In DNA, the CDR3 is TGTGCCAGCAGCTTAGAAGGGAGGGGAGAGACCCAGTACTTC. It is translated as CASSLEGRGETQYF. Combining the CDR3 with reference TRBV7-9 and TRBJ2-5 gives the whole variable domain DTGVSQNPRHKITKRGQNVTFRCDPISEHNRLYWYRQTLGQGPEFLTYFQNEAQLEKSRLLSDRFSAERPKGSFSTLEIQRTEQGDSAMYLCASSLEGRGETQYFGPGTRLLVL.